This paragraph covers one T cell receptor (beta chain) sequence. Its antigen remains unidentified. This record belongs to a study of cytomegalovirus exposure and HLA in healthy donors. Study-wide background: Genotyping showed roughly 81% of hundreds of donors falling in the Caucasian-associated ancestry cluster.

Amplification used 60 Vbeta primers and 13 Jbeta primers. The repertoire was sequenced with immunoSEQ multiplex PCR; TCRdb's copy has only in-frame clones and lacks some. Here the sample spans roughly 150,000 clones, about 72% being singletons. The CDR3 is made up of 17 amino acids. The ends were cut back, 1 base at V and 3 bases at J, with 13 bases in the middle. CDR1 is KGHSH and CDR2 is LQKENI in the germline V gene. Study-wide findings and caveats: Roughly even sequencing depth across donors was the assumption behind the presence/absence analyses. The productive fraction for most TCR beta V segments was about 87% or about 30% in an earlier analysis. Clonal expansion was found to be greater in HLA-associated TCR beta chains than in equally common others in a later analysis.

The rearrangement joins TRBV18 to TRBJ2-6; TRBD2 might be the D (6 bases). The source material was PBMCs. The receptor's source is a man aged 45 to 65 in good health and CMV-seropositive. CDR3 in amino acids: CASSPRSSAHGANVLTF. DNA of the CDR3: TGTGCCAGCTCACCACGCTCTAGCGCTCATGGGGCCAACGTCCTGACTTTC. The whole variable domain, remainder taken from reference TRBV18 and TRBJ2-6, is NAGVMQNPRHLVRRRGQEARLRCSPMKGHSHVYWYRQLPEEGLKFMVYLQKENIIDESGMPKERFSAEFPKEGPSILRIQQVVRGDSAAYFCASSPRSSAHGANVLTFGAGSRLTVL.